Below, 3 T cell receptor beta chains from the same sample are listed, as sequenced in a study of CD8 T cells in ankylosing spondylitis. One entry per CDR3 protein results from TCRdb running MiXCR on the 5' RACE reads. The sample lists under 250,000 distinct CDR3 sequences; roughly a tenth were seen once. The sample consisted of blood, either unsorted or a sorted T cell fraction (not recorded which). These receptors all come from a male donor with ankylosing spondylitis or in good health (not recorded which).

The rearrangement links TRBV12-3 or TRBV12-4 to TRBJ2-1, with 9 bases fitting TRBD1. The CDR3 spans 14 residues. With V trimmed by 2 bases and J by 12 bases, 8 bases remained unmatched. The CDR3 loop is CASSLKGQGGRQFF. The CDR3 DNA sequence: TGTGCCAGCAGTTTAAAGGGACAGGGAGGACGGCAGTTCTTC.

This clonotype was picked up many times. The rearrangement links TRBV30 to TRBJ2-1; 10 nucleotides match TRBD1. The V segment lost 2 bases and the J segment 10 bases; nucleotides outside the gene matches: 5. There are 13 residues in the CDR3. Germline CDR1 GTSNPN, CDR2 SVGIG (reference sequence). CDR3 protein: CAWSRQGATEQFF. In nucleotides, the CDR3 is TGTGCCTGGAGTCGACAGGGGGCCACGGAGCAGTTCTTC.

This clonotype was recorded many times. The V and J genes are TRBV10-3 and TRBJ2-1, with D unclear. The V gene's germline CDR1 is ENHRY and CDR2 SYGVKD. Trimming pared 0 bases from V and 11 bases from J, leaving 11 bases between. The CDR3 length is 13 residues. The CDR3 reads CAISESTQPQQFF. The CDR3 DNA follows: TGTGCCATCAGTGAGTCGACACAGCCTCAGCAGTTCTTC.